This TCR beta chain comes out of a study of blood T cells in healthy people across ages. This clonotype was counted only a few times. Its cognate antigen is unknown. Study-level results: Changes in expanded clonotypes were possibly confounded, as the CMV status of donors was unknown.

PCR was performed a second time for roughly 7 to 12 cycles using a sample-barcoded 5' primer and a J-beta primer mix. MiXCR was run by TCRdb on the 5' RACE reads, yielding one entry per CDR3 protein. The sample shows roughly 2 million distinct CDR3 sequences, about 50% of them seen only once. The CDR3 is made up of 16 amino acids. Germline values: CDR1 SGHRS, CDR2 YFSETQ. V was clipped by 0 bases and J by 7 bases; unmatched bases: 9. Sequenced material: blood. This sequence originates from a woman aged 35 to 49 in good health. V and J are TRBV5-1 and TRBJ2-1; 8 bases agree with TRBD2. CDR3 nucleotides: TGCGCCAGCAGCTTGGAGCTCAGCCGCGGGGGGAATGAGCAGTTCTTC. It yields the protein CASSLELSRGGNEQFF.